The T cell receptor (beta chain) under discussion was sequenced for a study of control samples from healthy donors and cancer patients. Produced via immunoSEQ multiplex PCR; TCRdb's table is partial and in-frame only. This table holds roughly 130,000 clones, less than 95% found once. V gave up 1 base and J gave up 3 bases, with 12 bases separating them. Germline lookup yields CDR1 MGHRA and CDR2 YSYEKL. This CDR3 has 15 amino acids. This TCR was sampled from a man younger than 30 in good health. Sequencing used blood. This chain joins TRBV4-1 and TRBJ1-2, with D possibly being TRBD1 (5 bases). CDR3 DNA sequence: TGCGCCAGCAGCCAAGGGGAGGGGTTCGACTATGGCTACACCTTC. It codes for CASSQGEGFDYGYTF.